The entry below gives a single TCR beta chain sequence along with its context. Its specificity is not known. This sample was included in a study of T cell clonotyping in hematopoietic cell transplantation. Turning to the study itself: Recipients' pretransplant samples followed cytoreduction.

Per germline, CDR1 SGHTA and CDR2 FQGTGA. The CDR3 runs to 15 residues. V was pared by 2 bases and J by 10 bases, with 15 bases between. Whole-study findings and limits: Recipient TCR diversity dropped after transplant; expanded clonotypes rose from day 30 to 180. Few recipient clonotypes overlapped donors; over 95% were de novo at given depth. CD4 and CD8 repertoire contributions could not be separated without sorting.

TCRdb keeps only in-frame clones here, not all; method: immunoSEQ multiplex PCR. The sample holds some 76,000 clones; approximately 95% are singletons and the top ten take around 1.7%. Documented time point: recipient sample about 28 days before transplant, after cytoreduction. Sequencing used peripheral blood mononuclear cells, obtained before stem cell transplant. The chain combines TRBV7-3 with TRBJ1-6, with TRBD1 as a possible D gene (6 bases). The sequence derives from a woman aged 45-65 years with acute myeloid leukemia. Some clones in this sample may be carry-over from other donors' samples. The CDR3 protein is CASSLQQGKGSPLHF. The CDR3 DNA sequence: TGTGCCAGCAGCTTACAACAGGGAAAAGGATCACCCCTCCACTTT.